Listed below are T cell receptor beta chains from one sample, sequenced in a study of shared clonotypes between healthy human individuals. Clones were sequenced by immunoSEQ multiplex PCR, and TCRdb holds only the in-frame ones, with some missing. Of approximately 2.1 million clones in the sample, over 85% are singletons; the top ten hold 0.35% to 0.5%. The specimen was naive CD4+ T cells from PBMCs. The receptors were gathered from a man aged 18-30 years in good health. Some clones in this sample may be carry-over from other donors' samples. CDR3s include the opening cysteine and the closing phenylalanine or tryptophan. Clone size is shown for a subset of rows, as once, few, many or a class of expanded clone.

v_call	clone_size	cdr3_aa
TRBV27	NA	CASSLKDRGIYEQYF
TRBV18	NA	CASSSTAPYEQYF
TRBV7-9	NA	CASSHDQVISYEQYF
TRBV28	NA	CASSSSGASGSRGETQYF
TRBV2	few	CASTVRGQGSNTEAFF
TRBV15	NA	CATSRDPTSRETQYF
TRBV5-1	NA	CASSFALAGSYEQYF
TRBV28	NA	CASSVGLGGRQPQHF
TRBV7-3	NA	CASSLEFSSYNEQFF
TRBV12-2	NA	CASRCSEDTFGDQPQHF
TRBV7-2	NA	CASSPRDVRHLDYGYTF